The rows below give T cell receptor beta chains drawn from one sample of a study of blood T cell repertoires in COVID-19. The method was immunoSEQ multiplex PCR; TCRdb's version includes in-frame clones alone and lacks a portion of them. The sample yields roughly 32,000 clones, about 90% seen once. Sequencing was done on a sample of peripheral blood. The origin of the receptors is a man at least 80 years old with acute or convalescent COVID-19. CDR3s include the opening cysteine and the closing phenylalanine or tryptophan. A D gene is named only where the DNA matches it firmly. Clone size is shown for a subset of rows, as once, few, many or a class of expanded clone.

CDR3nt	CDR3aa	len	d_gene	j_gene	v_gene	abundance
TGTGCCAGCAGAGGGGACAGGCCGAGCTCCTATAATTCACCCCTCCACTTT	CASRGDRPSSYNSPLHF	17	TRBD1	TRBJ1-6	TRBV5-5	.
TGTGCCAGCAGCTCGGGTAGCGGGGGAGTGAATGAGCAGTTCTTC	CASSSGSGGVNEQFF	15	TRBD2	TRBJ2-1	TRBV7-2	few
TGCGCCAGCAGCTTGGCCCCGGGTGCGGAGACCCAGTACTTC	CASSLAPGAETQYF	14	.	TRBJ2-5	TRBV5-1	.
TGTGCCAGCAGCCCGGGGGGGCTGGACATTCAGTACTTC	CASSPGGLDIQYF	13	TRBD2	TRBJ2-4	TRBV6-5	.
TGCGCCAGCGTCTTAAGCGAGAACACCGGGGAGCTGTTTTTT	CASVLSENTGELFF	14	.	TRBJ2-2	TRBV5-1	.
TGTGCCAGCAGTGAAGAGGCGGGGGCAGGCAGGTTCACTGAAGCTTTCTTT	CASSEEAGAGRFTEAFF	17	.	TRBJ1-1	TRBV6-1	.
TGTGCCAGCAGTTTAGGCAGGGGGCTTACTGGCTACACCTTC	CASSLGRGLTGYTF	14	TRBD1	TRBJ1-2	TRBV28	.
TGTGCCAGCTCACGTGGGACAGGGAACACCGGGGAGCTGTTTTTT	CASSRGTGNTGELFF	15	TRBD1	TRBJ2-2	TRBV18	.
TGTGCCAGTAGTATTGACGGGTATGGCTACACCTTC	CASSIDGYGYTF	12	.	TRBJ1-2	TRBV19	.
TGTGCCAGCAGCTTTAGGACTGGAAGCTCCTACGAGCAGTACTTC	CASSFRTGSSYEQYF	15	.	TRBJ2-7	TRBV12-1	.
TGTGCCAGCAGCCCCTGGGACAGGGGGGATCAGCCCCAGCATTTT	CASSPWDRGDQPQHF	15	TRBD1	TRBJ1-5	TRBV9	.
TGTGCCAGCAGCTCCTCCACTAGCGGGGGGTGGGAGACCCAGTACTTC	CASSSSTSGGWETQYF	16	TRBD2	TRBJ2-5	TRBV7-9	.
TGTGCCAGCAGCTTTTTTCATACCGGGGAGTCAGGAAACACCATATATTTT	CASSFFHTGESGNTIYF	17	.	TRBJ1-3	TRBV7-6	once
TGTGCCAGCAGTGCAGGGAGGGAGACCCAGTACTTC	CASSAGRETQYF	12	.	TRBJ2-5	TRBV2	.
TGTGCCAGCAGTTTGACAGGGGGGTATGAGCAGTTCTTC	CASSLTGGYEQFF	13	TRBD1	TRBJ2-1	TRBV27	.
TGCAGCGTTGTGGGGCAGGGGGGAAACACTGAAGCTTTCTTT	CSVVGQGGNTEAFF	14	TRBD1	TRBJ1-1	TRBV29-1	.
TGTGCCAGCAGCTTGGGGGGGGTACATGGCTACACCTTC	CASSLGGVHGYTF	13	.	TRBJ1-2	TRBV7-9	once
TGTGCCAGCAGCTTAGTACTAGCGGGGGGGCGCGAGCAGTTCTTC	CASSLVLAGGREQFF	15	TRBD2	TRBJ2-1	TRBV7-9	few
TGTGCCAGCGGAGAAGAGACCCAGTACTTC	CASGEETQYF	10	.	TRBJ2-5	TRBV9	few
TGTGCCAGCAGTTACTCTGGCCGGGGCAATCAGCCCCAGCATTTT	CASSYSGRGNQPQHF	15	.	TRBJ1-5	TRBV6-6	.
TGTGCCAGCAGCGTAGGCGACAGCCTTAATTCACCCCTCCACTTT	CASSVGDSLNSPLHF	15	.	TRBJ1-6	TRBV9	.
TGTGCCAGTAGGCACACCTATAATTCACCCCTCCACTTT	CASRHTYNSPLHF	13	.	TRBJ1-6	TRBV19	once
TGTGCCAGCAGCCAAGACAGGAACACTGAAGCTTTCTTT	CASSQDRNTEAFF	13	.	TRBJ1-1	TRBV3-1/TRBV3-2	.
TGTGCCAGCGAGACAGGTACCTACGAGCAGTACTTC	CASETGTYEQYF	12	.	TRBJ2-7	TRBV6-5	.
TGTGCCAGCAGCTTGCTAGTACCTTCCGGGATAGATACGCAGTATTTT	CASSLLVPSGIDTQYF	16	.	TRBJ2-3	TRBV7-8	.
TGTGCCAGCAGCCCCAGCGGGGGGATTAAATACGAGCAGTACTTC	CASSPSGGIKYEQYF	15	TRBD2	TRBJ2-7	TRBV3-1/TRBV3-2	.
TGTGCCAGCAGTGGACACCTCTCTGGGGCCAACGTCCTGACTTTC	CASSGHLSGANVLTF	15	.	TRBJ2-6	TRBV2	.
TGTGCCAGCAGTGATGACAGGGTCTCAGATACGCAGTATTTT	CASSDDRVSDTQYF	14	TRBD1	TRBJ2-3	TRBV11-3	.
TGCGCCAGCAGCCCCCCGGACAGGGAATCCACTGAAGCTTTCTTT	CASSPPDRESTEAFF	15	TRBD1	TRBJ1-1	TRBV5-1	.
TGTGCCAGCAATGGAGGACGCTGGAGTGAGCAGTACTTC	CASNGGRWSEQYF	13	.	TRBJ2-7	TRBV6-5	few
TGTGCCAGTAGTGGGGACAGAGGGGGCAATCAGCCCCAGCATTTT	CASSGDRGGNQPQHF	15	TRBD1	TRBJ1-5	TRBV19	.
TGCGCCAGCAGCTCGGACAGGCCTGCCGGGGAGCTGTTTTTT	CASSSDRPAGELFF	14	TRBD1	TRBJ2-2	TRBV5-1	.
TGCGCCAGCAGCCAAGGTGGGGCCAGGGGGGTTGAAGCTTTCTTT	CASSQGGARGVEAFF	15	TRBD1	TRBJ1-1	TRBV4-1	.
TGTGCCAGCAGTGGACTCTTTAACTATGGCTACACCTTC	CASSGLFNYGYTF	13	.	TRBJ1-2	TRBV12-3/TRBV12-4	.
TGTGCCAGCAGCCAAGGAGACAGGGTGAGCACAGATACGCAGTATTTT	CASSQGDRVSTDTQYF	16	TRBD1	TRBJ2-3	TRBV4-2	.
TGTGCCAGCAGCCGCCGAGGGGCAGGGGGCACAGATACGCAGTATTTT	CASSRRGAGGTDTQYF	16	.	TRBJ2-3	TRBV7-8	.
TGCGCCAGCCGACCTCCGGGACAGGGAAGCTCTGGAAACACCATATATTTT	CASRPPGQGSSGNTIYF	17	TRBD1	TRBJ1-3	TRBV5-1	.
TGTGCCAGCAGCCAAGACCGGGGGGCTTACAATGAGCAGTTCTTC	CASSQDRGAYNEQFF	15	.	TRBJ2-1	TRBV3-1/TRBV3-2	.
TGTGCCAGCAGCGTCGTCCCAGGGGGGCAAAACATTCAGTACTTC	CASSVVPGGQNIQYF	15	.	TRBJ2-4	TRBV9	.
TGTGCCAGCTCCCAAGGGACACAGAACACCGGGGAGCTGTTTTTT	CASSQGTQNTGELFF	15	.	TRBJ2-2	TRBV18	.
TGCGCCAGCAGCTTACAGGACACCACACCCGGAAACACCATATATTTT	CASSLQDTTPGNTIYF	16	.	TRBJ1-3	TRBV5-1	.
TGCGCCAGCAGCCGGGCGAGAGGGGGCCTTAACAATGAGCAGTTCTTC	CASSRARGGLNNEQFF	16	TRBD1	TRBJ2-1	TRBV5-1	.
TGTGCCAGCAGCCTCACGAGGTTAGGCTCTGGAAACACCATATATTTT	CASSLTRLGSGNTIYF	16	.	TRBJ1-3	TRBV3-1/TRBV3-2	.
TGCAGCGTTGAACGTGGGACAGGGGGCGGAGATACGCAGTATTTT	CSVERGTGGGDTQYF	15	TRBD1	TRBJ2-3	TRBV29-1	.
TGTGCCAGCAGCCCCCGGGGTGTCTCTGGAAACACCATATATTTT	CASSPRGVSGNTIYF	15	.	TRBJ1-3	TRBV7-9	.
TGCGCCAGCAGCTTGGGTCAGGGGACCTACAATGAGCAGTTCTTC	CASSLGQGTYNEQFF	15	.	TRBJ2-1	TRBV5-1	.
TGTGCCACCAGTGACGGGACAGGGAGGCAGCCCCAGCATTTT	CATSDGTGRQPQHF	14	TRBD1	TRBJ1-5	TRBV24-1	.
TGCGCCAGCAGCTTTTATCAGGGGGCGATCGGTGAAGCTTTCTTT	CASSFYQGAIGEAFF	15	TRBD1	TRBJ1-1	TRBV5-1	.
TGTGCCAGAAGCTTACCCCCCCCGCGGACTTTCCACTACGAGCAGTACTTC	CARSLPPPRTFHYEQYF	17	.	TRBJ2-7	TRBV5-3	.
TGCAGCACTGAAGGGGAGACAGGCCCCGCTGAAGCTTTCTTT	CSTEGETGPAEAFF	14	.	TRBJ1-1	TRBV29-1	.
TGCGCCAGCAGGGCTCAAAACGGACTAAATGAAAAACTGTTTTTT	CASRAQNGLNEKLFF	15	.	TRBJ1-4	TRBV5-1	.
TGTGCCAGCTCACCACCGGATCGTTCGACCAGACAGGGGGACGAGCAGTACTTC	CASSPPDRSTRQGDEQYF	18	TRBD1	TRBJ2-7	TRBV18	.
TGTGCCAGCAGAGAGGGGGGGGGCCCGCTCGATGAGCAGTTCTTC	CASREGGGPLDEQFF	15	.	TRBJ2-1	TRBV2	.
TGTGCCAGCAGGAGGACAGAGGGGAATTCACCCCTCCACTTT	CASRRTEGNSPLHF	14	.	TRBJ1-6	TRBV6-6	.
TGTGCCAGTAGTATGTCATCTGAAGCTTTCTTT	CASSMSSEAFF	11	.	TRBJ1-1	TRBV19	.
TGTGCCAGCAGCCGGGGAGGGGTTACTGAAGCTTTCTTT	CASSRGGVTEAFF	13	.	TRBJ1-1	TRBV12-3/TRBV12-4	.
TGTGCCAGTCGGACACAAAGCTCCTATAATTCACCCCTCCACTTT	CASRTQSSYNSPLHF	15	.	TRBJ1-6	TRBV19	.